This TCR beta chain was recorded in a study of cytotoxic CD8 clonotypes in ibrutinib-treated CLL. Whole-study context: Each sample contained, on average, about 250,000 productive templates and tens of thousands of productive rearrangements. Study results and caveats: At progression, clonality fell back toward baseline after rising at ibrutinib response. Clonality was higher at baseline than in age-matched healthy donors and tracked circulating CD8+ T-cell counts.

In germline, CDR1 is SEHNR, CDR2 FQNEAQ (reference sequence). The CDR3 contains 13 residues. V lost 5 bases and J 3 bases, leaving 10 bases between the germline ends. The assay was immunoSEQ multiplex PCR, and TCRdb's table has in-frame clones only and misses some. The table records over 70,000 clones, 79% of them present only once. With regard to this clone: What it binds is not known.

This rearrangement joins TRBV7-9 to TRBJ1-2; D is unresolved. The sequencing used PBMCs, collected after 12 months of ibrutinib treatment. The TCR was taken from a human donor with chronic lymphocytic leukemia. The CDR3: CASSPPGDYGYTF. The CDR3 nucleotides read TGTGCCAGCAGCCCGCCGGGCGACTATGGCTACACCTTC.